A selection of T cell receptor beta chains follows, all from one sample in a study of persistence of HIV-infected CD4 T cells. Produced via immunoSEQ multiplex PCR; TCRdb's table is partial and in-frame only. This table holds roughly 41,000 clones, over 80% found once. Their antigen targets remain unknown. The sequencing here drew on CD4+ T cells sorted from PBMCs after approximately 20-hour stimulation, taken from a patient who received antiretroviral therapy. These receptors all stem from an adult man with HIV who was CMV-seropositive. Both conserved end residues are part of each CDR3. The D gene is left open where the match is weak. Clone size is shown for a subset of rows, as once, few, many or a class of expanded clone.

v_gene	d_gene	j_gene	len	abundance	CDR3aa	CDR3nt
TRBV13	-	TRBJ1-1	12	-	CASSPTGTEAFF	TGTGCCAGCAGCCCTACAGGGACTGAAGCTTTCTTT
TRBV6-5	TRBD1	TRBJ1-1	15	-	CASTMDRQGGTEAFF	TGTGCCAGCACAATGGACCGACAGGGAGGCACTGAAGCTTTCTTT
TRBV18	-	TRBJ1-5	12	-	CASSPTVGAQHF	TGTGCCAGCTCACCGACGGTCGGGGCCCAGCATTTT
TRBV7-2	TRBD1	TRBJ1-1	15	-	CASVGTGGLGTEAFF	TGTGCCAGTGTAGGGACAGGGGGCCTCGGGACTGAAGCTTTCTTT
TRBV11-1	-	TRBJ2-7	13	-	CASSFAGSPEQYF	TGTGCCAGCAGCTTTGCAGGGAGCCCAGAGCAGTACTTC
TRBV30	-	TRBJ2-1	15	-	CAWNEGNRGSNEQFF	TGTGCCTGGAACGAGGGAAACCGGGGTTCCAATGAGCAGTTCTTC
TRBV20-1	-	TRBJ1-5	13	-	CSASRGRDQPQHF	TGCAGTGCTAGTCGCGGGAGAGATCAGCCCCAGCATTTT
TRBV29-1	-	TRBJ1-1	13	-	CSVAQGMNTEAFF	TGCAGCGTTGCACAGGGTATGAACACTGAAGCTTTCTTT
TRBV6-6	-	TRBJ2-3	13	-	CASILRPTDTQYF	TGTGCCAGCATCCTCAGACCCACAGATACGCAGTATTTT
TRBV30	-	TRBJ2-2	14	-	CAIGTQINTGELFF	TGTGCCATTGGAACCCAAATTAACACCGGGGAGCTGTTTTTT
TRBV5-5	TRBD1	TRBJ1-5	16	-	CASSSIGTGAYQPQHF	TGTGCCAGCAGCTCGATTGGGACAGGGGCATATCAGCCCCAGCATTTT
TRBV6-2/TRBV6-3	TRBD1	TRBJ1-3	15	-	CASTYGTVSGNTIYF	TGTGCCAGCACTTACGGGACAGTCTCTGGAAACACCATATATTTT
TRBV12-3/TRBV12-4	-	TRBJ1-1	11	-	CASTKLFEAFF	TGTGCCAGCACGAAGCTTTTTGAAGCTTTCTTT
TRBV18	TRBD2	TRBJ2-1	16	few	CASSPPTSGGGNEQFF	TGTGCCAGCTCACCACCCACTAGCGGAGGCGGAAATGAGCAGTTCTTC
TRBV23-1	TRBD2	TRBJ2-1	16	-	CASSHWTSGGYNEQFF	TGCGCCAGCAGTCATTGGACTAGCGGAGGCTACAATGAGCAGTTCTTC
TRBV19	TRBD2	TRBJ2-1	17	-	CASSSGTSGRVYNEQFF	TGTGCCAGTAGTTCAGGGACTAGCGGGCGGGTCTACAATGAGCAGTTCTTC
TRBV19	TRBD1	TRBJ1-1	14	-	CASSADRLNTEAFF	TGTGCCAGTAGTGCGGACAGGTTGAACACTGAAGCTTTCTTT
TRBV7-8	-	TRBJ2-7	16	-	CASSLVAGSGSYEQYF	TGTGCCAGCAGCTTAGTAGCAGGGTCGGGGTCCTACGAGCAGTACTTC
TRBV6-5	-	TRBJ2-3	13	-	CASTGGTTDTQYF	TGTGCCAGCACCGGCGGGACAACAGATACGCAGTATTTT
TRBV5-1	TRBD1	TRBJ1-1	14	-	CASSFGTVNTEAFF	TGCGCCAGCAGCTTTGGGACAGTGAACACTGAAGCTTTCTTT
TRBV30	TRBD1	TRBJ1-3	15	-	CAWATGGAGGNTIYF	TGTGCCTGGGCGACAGGGGGCGCGGGTGGAAACACCATATATTTT
TRBV2	-	TRBJ2-7	11	-	CASSESPRQYF	TGTGCCAGCAGTGAAAGCCCAAGGCAGTACTTC
TRBV7-3	TRBD1	TRBJ1-2	15	-	CASSLTGATGYGYTF	TGTGCCAGCAGCCTGACAGGGGCTACGGGCTATGGCTACACCTTC
TRBV7-2	-	TRBJ1-4	15	-	CASSLGGREGEKLFF	TGTGCCAGCAGCTTAGGTGGCAGGGAGGGGGAAAAACTGTTTTTT
TRBV7-2	TRBD1	TRBJ1-1	14	-	CASSADRGGTEAFF	TGTGCCAGCAGCGCAGACAGGGGGGGTACTGAAGCTTTCTTT
TRBV12-3/TRBV12-4	-	TRBJ1-4	13	-	CATYGDSNEKLFF	TGTGCCACCTATGGGGATTCCAATGAAAAACTGTTTTTT
TRBV9	TRBD1	TRBJ2-1	15	-	CASSAGQGIDNEQFF	TGTGCCAGCAGCGCCGGACAGGGAATCGACAATGAGCAGTTCTTC
TRBV6-1	-	TRBJ1-1	14	-	CASSEEVRNTEAFF	TGTGCCAGCAGTGAAGAGGTTCGGAACACTGAAGCTTTCTTT
TRBV18	TRBD2	TRBJ2-6	17	-	CASSPLLGGSGANVLTF	TGTGCCAGCTCACCACTTTTGGGGGGGTCTGGGGCCAACGTCCTGACTTTC
TRBV4-2	-	TRBJ2-7	15	-	CASSPRTDRPYEQYF	TGTGCCAGCAGCCCAAGAACTGACAGACCCTACGAGCAGTACTTC
TRBV2	-	TRBJ1-5	14	-	CASSYDRSNQPQHF	TGTGCCAGCAGTTACGACAGAAGCAATCAGCCCCAGCATTTT
TRBV2	-	TRBJ1-1	15	-	CASSPPGVRNTEAFF	TGTGCCAGCAGCCCGCCAGGGGTCCGGAACACTGAAGCTTTCTTT
TRBV14	-	TRBJ1-1	15	-	CASSQQGYMNTEAFF	TGTGCCAGCAGCCAACAGGGGTATATGAACACTGAAGCTTTCTTT
TRBV4-2	-	TRBJ2-7	13	-	CASSQGPEYEQYF	TGTGCCAGCAGCCAAGGTCCAGAGTACGAGCAGTACTTC
TRBV10-3	-	TRBJ1-2	14	few	CAINLGIEVNGYTF	TGTGCCATCAACCTCGGGATCGAGGTAAATGGCTACACCTTC
TRBV19	-	TRBJ1-5	14	-	CASSAVPGNQPQHF	TGTGCCAGTAGTGCGGTCCCGGGCAATCAGCCCCAGCATTTT
TRBV5-8	-	TRBJ1-5	14	-	CASTPGREGRPQHF	TGTGCCAGCACCCCTGGACGGGAGGGGCGACCCCAGCATTTT
TRBV5-6	-	TRBJ1-1	11	-	CASSIRTEAFF	TGTGCCAGCAGCATAAGAACTGAAGCTTTCTTT
TRBV30	-	TRBJ1-5	14	-	CAWSVRTGGQPQHF	TGTGCCTGGAGTGTAAGGACGGGTGGTCAGCCCCAGCATTTT
TRBV6-5	-	TRBJ1-6	16	-	CASSSTSHRDNSPLHF	TGTGCCAGCAGTTCTACAAGCCACCGGGATAATTCACCCCTCCACTTT
TRBV5-4	TRBD2	TRBJ2-5	15	-	CASSFGAGLGETQYF	TGTGCCAGCAGCTTCGGAGCGGGGCTAGGGGAGACCCAGTACTTC
TRBV30	-	TRBJ2-7	14	-	CAWAHDGLSYEQYF	TGTGCCTGGGCACACGACGGACTCTCCTACGAGCAGTACTTC
TRBV2	TRBD1	TRBJ1-5	14	-	CASSLQGSDQPQHF	TGTGCCAGCAGTTTACAGGGGAGCGATCAGCCCCAGCATTTT
TRBV29-1	-	TRBJ2-2	13	once	CSAKYRDTGELFF	TGCAGCGCTAAATACAGAGACACCGGGGAGCTGTTTTTT
TRBV12-3/TRBV12-4	-	TRBJ2-2	13	once	CASRTGGTGELFF	TGTGCCAGCAGGACTGGGGGCACCGGGGAGCTGTTTTTT
TRBV7-3	-	TRBJ1-1	13	-	CASSLIRGHEAFF	TGTGCCAGCAGCTTAATTAGGGGACATGAAGCTTTCTTT
TRBV19	TRBD1	TRBJ1-2	15	-	CASTDDLGQVFGYTF	TGTGCCAGTACCGACGACCTGGGACAGGTATTCGGCTACACCTTC
TRBV6-5	TRBD1	TRBJ1-3	13	-	CASSGTAGNTIYF	TGTGCCAGCTCTGGGACAGCTGGAAACACCATATATTTT
TRBV7-4	-	TRBJ2-7	14	-	CASTPSGDTYEQYF	TGTGCCAGCACTCCGTCCGGGGACACCTACGAGCAGTACTTC
TRBV19	TRBD1	TRBJ1-5	15	-	CASSTRTGSNQPQHF	TGTGCCAGTAGTACCCGGACAGGCTCGAATCAGCCCCAGCATTTT
TRBV5-1	-	TRBJ2-5	14	-	CASSLGQPGETQYF	TGCGCCAGCAGCTTGGGGCAGCCAGGAGAGACCCAGTACTTC
TRBV6-5	TRBD2	TRBJ2-1	15	-	CASRTLAGGYNEQFF	TGTGCCAGCAGAACCCTAGCGGGAGGCTACAATGAGCAGTTCTTC
TRBV3-1/TRBV3-2	TRBD2	TRBJ2-2	16	-	CASSQGTSVNTGELFF	TGTGCCAGCAGCCAAGGGACTAGCGTGAACACCGGGGAGCTGTTTTTT
TRBV25-1	-	TRBJ2-5	12	-	CASSPGVQTQYF	TGTGCCAGCAGTCCAGGGGTACAGACCCAGTACTTC
TRBV19	-	TRBJ1-6	12	few	CASSMGARPLHF	TGTGCCAGTAGTATGGGGGCTAGACCCCTCCACTTT
TRBV15	-	TRBJ1-4	14	-	CATVNRGLNEKLFF	TGTGCCACAGTTAACAGAGGCCTTAATGAAAAACTGTTTTTT
TRBV4-2	-	TRBJ2-1	17	-	CASSQDAQWSSYNEQFF	TGTGCCAGCAGCCAAGATGCACAATGGTCCTCCTACAATGAGCAGTTCTTC
TRBV3-1/TRBV3-2	TRBD2	TRBJ2-1	14	-	CASRVAGAHNEQFF	TGTGCCAGCAGAGTAGCGGGAGCCCACAATGAGCAGTTCTTC
TRBV5-1	TRBD1	TRBJ1-2	17	-	CASSPRDRGPTDYGYTF	TGCGCCAGCAGCCCCCGGGACAGGGGGCCGACGGACTATGGCTACACCTTC
TRBV5-1	-	TRBJ2-7	16	-	CASSLAAAAKNYEQYF	TGCGCCAGCAGCTTGGCCGCGGCGGCTAAGAACTACGAGCAGTACTTC